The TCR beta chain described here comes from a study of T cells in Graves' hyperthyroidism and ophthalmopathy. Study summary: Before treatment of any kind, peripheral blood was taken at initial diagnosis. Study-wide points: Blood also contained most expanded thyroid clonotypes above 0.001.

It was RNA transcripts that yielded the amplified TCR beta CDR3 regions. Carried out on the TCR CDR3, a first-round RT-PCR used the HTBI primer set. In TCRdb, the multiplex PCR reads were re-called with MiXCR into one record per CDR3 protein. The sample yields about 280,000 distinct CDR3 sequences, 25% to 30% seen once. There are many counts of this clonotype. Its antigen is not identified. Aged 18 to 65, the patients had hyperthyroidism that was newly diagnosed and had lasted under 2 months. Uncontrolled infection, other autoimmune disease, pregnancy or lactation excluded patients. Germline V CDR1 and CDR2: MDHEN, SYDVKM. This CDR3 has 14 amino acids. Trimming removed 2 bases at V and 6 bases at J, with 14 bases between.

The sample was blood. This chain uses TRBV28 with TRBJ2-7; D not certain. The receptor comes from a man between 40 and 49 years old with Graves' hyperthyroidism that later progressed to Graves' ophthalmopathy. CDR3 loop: CASSLMDISGEQYF. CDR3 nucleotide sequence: TGTGCCAGCAGTTTAATGGATATCTCGGGCGAGCAGTACTTC.